This T cell receptor beta chain is from a study of blood T cells in healthy people across ages. The V gene end was trimmed by 5 bases and the J gene end by 4 bases; junction bases not matched to a gene: 17. Germline assignment: CDR1 MNHEY and CDR2 SMNVEV (reference sequence). This CDR3 spans 18 amino acids. Primers used in a second PCR of about 7 to 12 cycles were a sample-barcoded 5' primer and a J-beta primer mix. One entry per CDR3 protein results from TCRdb running MiXCR on the 5' RACE reads. The sample holds almost 300,000 distinct CDR3 sequences; 25% to 30% are singletons and the top ten take over 25%. This clonotype was picked up a small number of times.

The receptor comes from a woman between 65 and 79 years old in good health. Sequenced material: blood. V and J are TRBV27 and TRBJ2-1; TRBD1 agrees at 7 bases. CDR3 bases: TGTGCCAGCAGTCCCCGGACAGGCCCTAAAAGTACTTACAATGAGCAGTTCTTC. It encodes CASSPRTGPKSTYNEQFF.